Below are 15 T cell receptor beta chains sequenced from a single sample in a study of blood T cell repertoires in COVID-19. Repertoires were generated with immunoSEQ multiplex PCR, while TCRdb's copy carries only in-frame clones and drops some. The sample contains 55,000 to 70,000 clones, 79% of which appear only once. What was sequenced was peripheral blood. The receptors shown here come from a man aged 55 to 70 with acute or convalescent COVID-19.

This clone has a handful of counts. The rearrangement uses TRBV5-5 and TRBJ1-1, with a tentative D call TRBD1 (6 bases). CDR1 SGHKS and CDR2 YYEKEE come from the germline V gene (reference sequence). The CDR3 loop spans 14 amino acids. V lost 2 bases and J lost 2, with 10 bases in between. The DNA of the CDR3 is TGTGCCAGCAGCTTTGGGGGCCAAAACACTGAAGCTTTCTTT. Translation gives CASSFGGQNTEAFF.

In its sample, this clone was seen a few times. CDR3 region: CATGEARGPGELFF. In DNA form, the CDR3 reads TGTGCCACCGGGGAGGCTAGGGGGCCCGGGGAGCTGTTTTTT. J is TRBJ2-2 and V is TRBV24-1; maybe TRBD1 (7 bases). The CDR3 runs to 14 residues. The germline V and J ends were trimmed by 9 bases and 6 bases, with 16 bases remaining between them. The germline V gene has CDR1 KGHDR and CDR2 SFDVKD.

This chain joins TRBV20-1 and TRBJ2-7; D uncertain. Germline V gene data show CDR1 as DFQATT and CDR2 as SNEGSKA (reference sequence). The V and J ends lost 1 base and 7 bases respectively, with 8 bases between them. The CDR3 is made up of 11 amino acids. CDR3 sequence: CSARVSEEQYF. The CDR3 DNA reads as TGCAGTGCTAGAGTCTCCGAGGAGCAGTACTTC.

This clone was counted once. The chain combines TRBV11-1 with TRBJ2-7; 8 bases agree with TRBD1. Trimming removed 4 bases from V and 8 bases from J; junction bases left unmatched: 7. CDR1 and CDR2 (germline): SGHAT, FQDESV (reference sequence). The length of the CDR3 is 13 residues. The DNA for the CDR3 is TGTGCCAGCAGCTCTCTCCGACAGGGGAAGCAGTACTTC. Its translation is CASSSLRQGKQYF.

The rearrangement uses TRBV12-3 or TRBV12-4 and TRBJ2-5, with D perhaps TRBD1 (6 bases). The CDR3 length is 13 residues. V was clipped by 5 bases and J by 5 bases, with 12 bases between them. The CDR3 spells CASSTDRTETQYF. The CDR3 DNA reads as TGTGCCAGCAGTACCGACAGGACGGAGACCCAGTACTTC.

This clone came up many times. The J gene is TRBJ2-3, the V gene TRBV4-1; D perhaps matches TRBD1 (5 bases). Looked up from germline, CDR1 is MGHRA and CDR2 is YSYEKL. There are 13 residues in the CDR3. V was cut by 4 bases and J by 5 bases, with 10 bases left in between. CDR3 region: CASSRQGGDTQYF. CDR3 sequence (DNA): TGCGCCAGCAGCCGGCAGGGCGGAGATACGCAGTATTTT.

The gene calls are TRBV2 and TRBJ2-7; weak D call: TRBD1 (5 bases). CDR3 size: 14 residues. Trimming left V 7 bases short and J 0 bases short, with 13 bases between. Germline V lookup: CDR1 SNHLY, CDR2 FYNNEI. DNA of the CDR3: TGTGCCAGCAACTCAGGGTCCCCCTCCTACGAGCAGTACTTC. Translated, it gives CASNSGSPSYEQYF. The full variable domain, its missing parts supplied by reference TRBV2 and TRBJ2-7, is EPEVTQTPSHQVTQMGQEVILRCVPISNHLYFYWYRQILGQKVEFLVSFYNNEISEKSEIFDDQFSVERPDGSNFTLKIRSTKLEDSAMYFCASNSGSPSYEQYFGPGTRLTVT.

Written as DNA, the CDR3 is TGCGCCAGCAGCTCACAGGGTCTGGGTAATTCACCCCTCCACTTT. This translates into CASSSQGLGNSPLHF. The genes are TRBV5-1 and TRBJ1-6, with a possible D match to TRBD1 (6 bases). The CDR3 consists of 15 residues. V was trimmed by 3 bases and J by 6 bases, leaving 13 bases between them. The V gene's germline CDR1 is SGHRS and CDR2 YFSETQ.

This clone was counted between two and nine times. The chain combines TRBV7-2 with TRBJ1-4, with D hard to call. Germline V lookup: CDR1 SGHTA, CDR2 FQGNSA. Trimming took 3 bases from V and 8 from J, leaving 10 bases between them. This CDR3 is built from 13 residues. The CDR3 DNA is TGTGCCAGCAGCTTGAGGGAAGGGGAAAAACTGTTTTTT. Translating it yields CASSLREGEKLFF.

The V gene is TRBV5-1, the J gene TRBJ2-1; TRBD1 agrees at 10 bases. V dropped 4 bases and J dropped 2; count of bases not matched to a gene: 3. The CDR3 length is 15 residues. The germline V gene has CDR1 SGHRS and CDR2 YFSETQ. In DNA form, the CDR3 reads TGCGCCAGCAGCGGGGGACAGGGGACCTACAATGAGCAGTTCTTC. Translation: CASSGGQGTYNEQFF.

J is TRBJ2-1 and V is TRBV28; 7 bases agree with TRBD1. Per germline, CDR1 MDHEN and CDR2 SYDVKM. The CDR3 contains 17 residues. The V and J ends lost 2 bases and 2 bases, in that order; junction bases with no gene match: 9. CDR3 in DNA: TGTGCCAGCAGTTTAAAGGCAAGGGGGCAGGCCTACAATGAGCAGTTCTTC. Protein: CASSLKARGQAYNEQFF.

The chain recombines TRBV7-8 with TRBJ2-2, with 10 positions matching TRBD2. The CDR3 sequence is 18 residues long. V was clipped by 3 bases and J by 6 bases; unmatched bases: 13. Germline CDR1 reads SGHVS; CDR2 reads FQNEAQ. CDR3: CASSFVPTSGGASGELFF. The DNA of the CDR3 is TGTGCCAGCAGCTTCGTTCCTACCAGCGGGGGGGCATCCGGGGAGCTGTTTTTT. The full variable domain, its missing parts supplied by reference TRBV7-8 and TRBJ2-2, is GAGVSQSPRYKVAKRGQDVALRCDPISGHVSLFWYQQALGQGPEFLTYFQNEAQLDKSGLPSDRFFAERPEGSVSTLKIQRTQQEDSAVYLCASSFVPTSGGASGELFFGEGSRLTVL.

In this sample, this clone turned up a few times. The CDR3 loop is CASSLLGQGNSPLHF. In DNA, the CDR3 is TGCGCCAGCAGCTTGTTAGGCCAGGGGAATTCACCCCTCCACTTT. The chain uses TRBV5-1 and TRBJ1-6; weak D call: TRBD1 (6 bases). V was cut by 1 base and J by 7 bases, with 12 bases left in between. Per germline, CDR1 SGHRS and CDR2 YFSETQ. The CDR3 is 15 residues long.

The chain has TRBV2 and TRBJ2-7, with D maybe TRBD2 (6 bases). Trimming removed 0 bases from V and 6 bases from J, with 9 bases in between. The CDR3 is made up of 13 amino acids. Germline V gene data show CDR1 as SNHLY and CDR2 as FYNNEI. The CDR3 DNA follows: TGTGCCAGCAGTGAAGCGCGGGGAGGCGAGCAGTACTTC. Translating it yields CASSEARGGEQYF.

This clone was observed once. The V gene is TRBV7-2, the J gene TRBJ2-4, with 7 nucleotides matching TRBD1. V lost 5 bases, J lost 0 bases, and 7 bases stayed unmatched. The CDR3 covers 16 residues. Looked up from germline, CDR1 is SGHTA and CDR2 is FQGNSA. CDR3 protein: CASSVQTGVAKNIQYF. The CDR3 DNA is TGTGCCAGCAGCGTACAAACAGGGGTAGCCAAAAACATTCAGTACTTC.